One sample yielded the 11 T cell receptor beta chains listed below, sequenced in a study of neoadjuvant anti-PD-1 for oral cavity cancer. Produced via immunoSEQ multiplex PCR; TCRdb's table is partial and in-frame only. The table includes around 7,200 clones, more than 40% detected once. The sequencing here drew on tumor tissue, taken before nivolumab (anti-PD-1) treatment. These TCRs come from a person aged 40 to 85 with oral cavity squamous cell carcinoma.

Here the CDR3 DNA reads TGTGCCAGCAGTGTTACAGGGGGCCAAAATCAGCCCCAGCATTTT. Translated: CASSVTGGQNQPQHF. The V gene is TRBV28, the J gene TRBJ1-5; TRBD1 agrees at 9 bases. With V trimmed by 5 bases and J by 4 bases, 6 bases remained unmatched. The CDR3 sequence is 15 residues long. Germline V lookup: CDR1 MDHEN, CDR2 SYDVKM. The whole variable domain, filled in from reference TRBV28 and TRBJ1-5, reads DVKVTQSSRYLVKRTGEKVFLECVQDMDHENMFWYRQDPGLGLRLIYFSYDVKMKEKGDIPEGYSVSREKKERFSLILESASTNQTSMYLCASSVTGGQNQPQHFGDGTRLSIL.

This clone is medium-sized by share. This chain joins TRBV11-1 and TRBJ2-1, with D possibly matching TRBD2 (6 bases). The CDR3 is 15 residues long. In germline, CDR1 is SGHAT, CDR2 FQDESV (reference sequence). Trimming pared 3 bases from V and 2 bases from J, leaving 11 bases between. The CDR3 reads CASSFRRDPYNEQFF. The CDR3, as DNA: TGTGCCAGCAGCTTTAGGCGGGATCCCTACAATGAGCAGTTCTTC.

The chain uses TRBV6-5 and TRBJ2-1; D is unclear. This CDR3 comprises 13 residues. V shed 5 bases and J shed 5 bases, with 10 bases lying between them. Germline values: CDR1 MNHEY, CDR2 SVGAGI. The CDR3 region is CASSGHVDNEQFF. For the CDR3, the DNA is TGTGCCAGCAGTGGTCATGTGGACAATGAGCAGTTCTTC.

The chain has TRBV2 and TRBJ2-1; tentative D call: TRBD2 (7 bases). The CDR3 totals 14 residues. Trimming left V 9 bases short and J 10 bases short, with 22 bases between. The germline CDR1 and CDR2 sequences are SNHLY and FYNNEI. CDR3 DNA: TGTGCCAGGGGATCGGGGACACCCGGGGGGGAGCAGTTCTTC. Residues: CARGSGTPGGEQFF.

The J gene is TRBJ1-2, the V gene TRBV14, with D possibly TRBD1 on 6 matching bases. The CDR3 has 15 residues. From germline, CDR1 is SGHDN and CDR2 FVKESK. Between the trimmed V and J ends, which lost 4 bases and 8 bases, there was a span of 20 bases. CDR3 amino acids: CASSLSGTPLGGYTF. CDR3 coding DNA: TGTGCCAGCAGCCTCTCGGGGACACCCCTCGGAGGCTACACCTTC.

In the case of this clone: Other DNA sequences in the same sample also yield this CDR3. The V call is TRBV9, the J call TRBJ2-1; 7 bases align to TRBD1. CDR3 length equals 18 residues. Looked up from germline, CDR1 is SGDLS and CDR2 is YYNGEE. The trim removed 4 bases at V and 3 bases at J, leaving 16 bases unmatched. CDR3 DNA sequence: TGTGCCAGCAGCCGAATGGGAGAGGGGGCACGTCTCTACAATGAGCAGTTCTTC. Translation gives CASSRMGEGARLYNEQFF. Supplemented by reference TRBV9 and TRBJ2-1, the full variable domain reads DSGVTQTPKHLITATGQRVTLRCSPRSGDLSVYWYQQSLDQGLQFLIQYYNGEERAKGNILERFSAQQFPDLHSELNLSSLELGDSALYFCASSRMGEGARLYNEQFFGPGTRLTVL.

The V gene is TRBV5-1, the J gene TRBJ1-4; possibly TRBD1 for D (5 bases). This CDR3 has 16 amino acids. Trimming took off 0 bases at V and 10 bases at J, with 19 bases between the two ends. Germline values: CDR1 SGHRS, CDR2 YFSETQ. CDR3 nucleotides: TGCGCCAGCAGCTTGGACCCCCAGGGAACGCAAGGAAAACTGTTTTTT. Protein sequence: CASSLDPQGTQGKLFF. The variable domain in full, completed from reference TRBV5-1 and TRBJ1-4, reads KAGVTQTPRYLIKTRGQQVTLSCSPISGHRSVSWYQQTPGQGLQFLFEYFSETQRNKGNFPGRFSGRQFSNSRSEMNVSTLELGDSALYLCASSLDPQGTQGKLFFGSGTQLSVL.

This clone was observed a handful of times. V gene TRBV6-1 combines with J gene TRBJ2-7; TRBD1 matches 7 bases. The J segment lost 2 bases and the V segment lost 6 bases, leaving 4 bases of the junction unmatched. The CDR3 extends over 13 amino acids. Germline V gene data show CDR1 as MNHNS and CDR2 as SASEGT. The CDR3 is CASRSTGTYEQYF. DNA of the CDR3: TGTGCCAGCAGATCGACAGGGACCTACGAGCAGTACTTC.

This clone is medium-sized (0.01 to 0.1%) in the sample. This rearrangement joins TRBV4-2 to TRBJ2-1; 7 bases are a match to TRBD2. Trimming took 4 bases from V and 7 from J; bases not matched to a gene: 10. This CDR3 spans 15 amino acids. The germline CDR1 and CDR2 sequences are LGHNA and YNFKEQ. This CDR3 reads CASSPARGEGNEQFF. As DNA, the CDR3 is TGTGCCAGCAGCCCAGCCCGGGGGGAGGGGAATGAGCAGTTCTTC.

There are a few counts of this clone. The chain has TRBV30 and TRBJ1-1; no definite D call. CDR3 size: 13 residues. V was clipped by 0 bases and J by 4 bases, with 9 bases between them. In germline, CDR1 is GTSNPN, CDR2 SVGIG (reference sequence). CDR3 coding DNA: TGTGCCTGGAGTGTAACGGAACTCACTGAAGCTTTCTTT. Amino acid sequence: CAWSVTELTEAFF. Complete variable domain (other parts from reference TRBV30 and TRBJ1-1): SQTIHQWPATLVQPVGSPLSLECTVEGTSNPNLYWYRQAAGRGLQLLFYSVGIGQISSEVPQNLSASRPQDRQFILSSKKLLLSDSGFYLCAWSVTELTEAFFGQGTRLTVV.

J is TRBJ1-1 and V is TRBV29-1; TRBD1 is a possible D gene (5 bases). Germline-derived CDR1 and CDR2 are SQVTM and ANQGSEA. Trimming left V 6 bases short and J 0 bases short, with 8 bases between. The length of the CDR3 is 12 residues. CDR3 in amino acids: CSVRQLNTEAFF. CDR3 sequence (DNA): TGCAGCGTCAGACAGTTGAACACTGAAGCTTTCTTT.